This T cell receptor beta chain appears in the sequencing data of a study of blood T cell repertoires in COVID-19. This CDR3 region has 12 residues. Between the trimmed V and J ends, which lost 4 bases and 0 bases, there was a span of 4 bases. Germline V gene data show CDR1 as MNHEY and CDR2 as SMNVEV (reference sequence). Patients of the Seattle cohort, enrolled during active infection, were followed longitudinally. The table came from immunoSEQ multiplex PCR; TCRdb's copy has only in-frame clones and leaves some out. The sample carries a few hundred thousand clones, about 80% recorded once. The sequence was obtained from a person aged 65-85 years with COVID-19, enrolled during active disease. The sample consisted of peripheral blood. The chain combines TRBV27 with TRBJ2-7; no definite D call. As DNA, the CDR3 is TGTGCCAGCAGTTCCGGCTCCTACGAGCAGTACTTC. It translates to CASSSGSYEQYF.